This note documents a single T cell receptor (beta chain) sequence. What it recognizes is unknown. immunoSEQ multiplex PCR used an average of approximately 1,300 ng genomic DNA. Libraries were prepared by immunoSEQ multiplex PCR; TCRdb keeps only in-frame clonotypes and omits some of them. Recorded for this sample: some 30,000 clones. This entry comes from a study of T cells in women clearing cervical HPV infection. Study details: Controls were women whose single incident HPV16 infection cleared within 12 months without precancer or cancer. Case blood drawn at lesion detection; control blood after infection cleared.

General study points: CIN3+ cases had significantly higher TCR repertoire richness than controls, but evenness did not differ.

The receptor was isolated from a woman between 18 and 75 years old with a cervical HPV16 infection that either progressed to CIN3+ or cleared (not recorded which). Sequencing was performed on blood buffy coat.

CDR3 residues: CASSTGRGADTQYF. Partial CDR3 DNA: TGTGCCAGCAGCACCGGCCGGGGGGCGGATACG. The chain couples TRBV5-6 to TRBJ2-3, with D possibly being TRBD2 (7 bases). The read terminates 3 residues before the CDR3 end, so the remaining end is supplied by the germline J gene. Trimming removed 4 bases from V and 6 bases from J, with 15 bases in between. Germline CDR1 reads SGHDT; CDR2 reads YYEEEE. There are 14 residues in the CDR3.